The T cell receptor beta chain under discussion was sequenced for a study of blood T cell repertoires in COVID-19. V shed 4 bases and J shed 4 bases, with 10 bases lying between them. The CDR3 loop spans 13 amino acids. The assay was immunoSEQ multiplex PCR, and TCRdb's table has in-frame clones only and misses some. This sample has approximately 270,000 clones, with approximately 85% found just once. Sequenced sample: peripheral blood. This sequence originates from a human donor with COVID-19, enrolled during active disease. The donor label of this sample is uncertain. V and J are TRBV12-3 or TRBV12-4 and TRBJ1-2; a weak D match, TRBD1 (6 bases). The CDR3 is CASSSQGPYGYTF. Written as DNA, the CDR3 is TGTGCCAGCAGTTCACAGGGACCCTATGGCTACACCTTC.